Listed below are T cell receptor beta chains from one sample, sequenced in a study of blood T cell repertoires in COVID-19. Method: immunoSEQ multiplex PCR; TCRdb's copy keeps in-frame clones and lacks some. The table has around 250,000 clones, around 86% seen once. What was sequenced was peripheral blood. Receptors were obtained from a man aged 25-45 years who had recovered from COVID-19. CDR3s include the opening cysteine and the closing phenylalanine or tryptophan.

v_call	j_call	cdr3_aa
TRBV7-6	TRBJ1-2	CASSLAAGQGFYGYTF
TRBV7-7	TRBJ2-5	CASSLGGGYETQYF
TRBV11-2	TRBJ2-3	CASSFINLAGFSSTDTQYF
TRBV12-3/TRBV12-4	TRBJ1-1	CASSSDTQRGAFF
TRBV19	TRBJ2-1	CASIGREGRNYNEQFF
TRBV19	TRBJ1-2	CASSHDTDYGYTF
TRBV5-4	TRBJ2-2	CASSNRQGATGELFF
TRBV19	TRBJ2-3	CASSSGGSTDTQYF
TRBV3-1/TRBV3-2	TRBJ2-7	CASSLGGFYEQYF
TRBV5-4	TRBJ1-5	CASSWGPSPNQPQHF
TRBV24-1	TRBJ1-1	CATRDRGGTEAFF
TRBV3-1/TRBV3-2	TRBJ1-2	CASSQGGQGYGYTF
TRBV6-5	TRBJ2-3	CASSLYRGSTDTQYF
TRBV29-1	TRBJ2-3	CSARGGARGDTQYF